One sample yielded the 20 T cell receptor beta chains listed below, sequenced in a study of vaccination effects on CD4 cells after COVID-19 (dated by TCRdb to about 2022). For these receptors, no antigen is known. The ViraFEST assay stimulated PBMC with viral peptide pools and then used TCR sequencing to identify antigen-specific CD4+ T cell clonotypes by expansion. After 10 days of culture, CD4+ T cells were isolated with the EasySep CD4+ T cell isolation kit. None of the healthy vaccine recipients had a prior SARS-CoV-2 infection, which was confirmed by nucleocapsid antibody tests that came back negative both before and after vaccination. The protocol used for the library was the immunoSEQ multiplex PCR assay. What TCRdb holds here is the immuneACCESS table cut down to in-frame rearrangements. Part of the clones is not present; checked against another copy, under half of the missing clones reflect an unresolved V gene, and the others are unexplained. The sample table records about 24,000 clones; roughly 80% of these occur just once. Clones ranked in the top ten supply 10% of the sample.

Sequenced here: CD4+ T cells from PBMCs cultured with HCoV-NL63 spike peptides, sampled before COVID-19 vaccination. In the paper's terms, the cell subset or site label means: HCoV-NL63 spike overlapping peptide pool stimulation. The source is a human donor who received a COVID-19 vaccine.

The V gene is TRBV6-1, the J gene TRBJ2-7, with D perhaps matching TRBD2 (5 bases). Germline CDR1 reads MNHNS; CDR2 reads SASEGT. V lost 3 bases and J lost 4, with 25 bases in between. The CDR3 length is 18 residues. The CDR3 region is CASSDPRGLLFSPYEQYF. The CDR3 nucleotides read TGTGCCAGCAGTGATCCACGCGGGCTGTTGTTTTCTCCATACGAGCAGTACTTC.

This chain connects TRBV6-2 or TRBV6-3 to TRBJ2-5; no firm D call. The V gene's germline CDR1 is MNHEY and CDR2 SVGEGT. The CDR3 totals 12 residues. Trimming took 5 bases from V and 2 from J, leaving 6 bases between them. The CDR3 coding sequence is TGTGCCAGCAGTCTGGGACAAGAGACCCAGTACTTC. Protein: CASSLGQETQYF.

V and J are TRBV6-5 and TRBJ1-1, with a possible D match to TRBD1 (5 bases). CDR1 is MNHEY and CDR2 is SVGAGI in the germline V gene. Trimming shortened V by 0 bases and J by 10 bases, and 12 bases separated the two germline ends. This CDR3 spans 13 amino acids. The CDR3 loop reads CASSYSLGGAAFF. The CDR3 DNA follows: TGTGCCAGCAGTTACTCGCTTGGGGGAGCAGCTTTCTTT.

The chain links TRBV7-9 to TRBJ2-2, with 8 nucleotides matching TRBD2. CDR3 size: 16 residues. Losses at the gene ends were 5 bases for V and 8 bases for J; bases not matched to a gene: 13. Germline assignment: CDR1 SEHNR and CDR2 FQNEAQ (reference sequence). CDR3 amino acids: CASSPRLAPYGGELFF. CDR3 bases: TGTGCCAGCAGCCCGAGACTAGCGCCATACGGTGGGGAGCTGTTTTTT. Combining the CDR3 with reference TRBV7-9 and TRBJ2-2 gives the whole variable domain DTGVSQNPRHKITKRGQNVTFRCDPISEHNRLYWYRQTLGQGPEFLTYFQNEAQLEKSRLLSDRFSAERPKGSFSTLEIQRTEQGDSAMYLCASSPRLAPYGGELFFGEGSRLTVL.

This chain links TRBV10-2 with TRBJ1-4; D ambiguous. The V and J ends lost 2 bases and 8 bases respectively, with 12 bases between them. Germline values: CDR1 WSHSY, CDR2 SAAADI. There are 14 residues in the CDR3. This CDR3 reads CASSETSTGEKLFF. The CDR3 bases are TGCGCCAGCAGTGAGACATCAACGGGGGAAAAACTGTTTTTT.

This clone has a single count. The V gene is TRBV3-1 (or the pseudogene TRBV3-2), the J gene TRBJ2-3, with TRBD2 identical over 13 bases. The germline CDR1 and CDR2 sequences are LGHDT and YNNKEL (reference sequence). Germline trimming cut 0 bases from V and 0 bases from J; bases unmatched to any gene: 6. The CDR3 runs 19 residues. The CDR3 sequence is CASSQDSLAGGISTDTQYF. As DNA, the CDR3 is TGTGCCAGCAGCCAAGATTCACTAGCGGGAGGGATTAGCACAGATACGCAGTATTTT.

The chain joins TRBV2 to TRBJ1-5; perhaps TRBD1 as D (6 bases). V lost 6 bases to trimming and J lost 1 base, with 13 bases between them. The CDR3 has 15 residues. The germline V gene encodes CDR1 SNHLY and CDR2 FYNNEI. CDR3 amino acids: CASSLQGSSNQPQHF. The CDR3 DNA sequence: TGTGCCAGCAGCCTACAGGGATCGAGCAATCAGCCCCAGCATTTT.

This clone occurred a few times. The chain's CDR3 is CASKAVYSYNEQFF. CDR3 coding DNA: TGTGCCAGCAAGGCCGTTTACTCCTACAATGAGCAGTTCTTC. The V and J genes are TRBV2 and TRBJ2-1; D gene ambiguous. Germline V gene lookup returns CDR1 SNHLY and CDR2 FYNNEI. Trimming shortened V by 7 bases and J by 0 bases, and 10 bases separated the two germline ends. CDR3 length equals 14 residues.

The chain couples TRBV6-2 or TRBV6-3 to TRBJ1-5; D not certain. V lost 1 base and J lost 3, with 13 bases in between. This CDR3 has 16 residues. Per germline, CDR1 MNHEY and CDR2 SVGEGT. CDR3 region: CASSYWELSSNQPQHF. The CDR3 DNA follows: TGTGCCAGCAGTTACTGGGAGTTAAGTTCCAATCAGCCCCAGCATTTT.

The rearrangement joins TRBV6-1 to TRBJ2-2, with D uncertain. V shed 3 bases and J shed 2 bases, with 7 bases lying between them. This CDR3 is built from 14 residues. CDR1 and CDR2 from the germline V gene are MNHNS and SASEGT. CDR3 in DNA: TGTGCCAGCAGTGAGACCCATAACACCGGGGAGCTGTTTTTT. Its translation: CASSETHNTGELFF.

In DNA form, the CDR3 reads TGTGCCAGCAGCAAAGGGACTAGCGGCACGAATGAGCAGTTCTTC. Protein: CASSKGTSGTNEQFF. This chain connects TRBV6-5 to TRBJ2-1; TRBD2 matches at 11 bases. The CDR3 totals 15 residues. Germline V CDR1 and CDR2: MNHEY, SVGAGI. Trimming removed 6 bases from V and 7 bases from J; junction bases left unmatched: 8.

This clone was seen a single time. V usage is TRBV6-5 and J usage is TRBJ2-3; the D gene is possibly TRBD2 (6 bases). V was pared by 11 bases and J by 2 bases, with 11 bases between. This CDR3 is built from 12 residues. Per the germline V gene, CDR1 is MNHEY and CDR2 is SVGAGI. The CDR3 nucleotides are TGTGCCCCCGGGACTCTCACAGATACGCAGTATTTT. Translated: CAPGTLTDTQYF.

The gene calls are TRBV19 and TRBJ1-4; 8 bases map to TRBD1. CDR1 is LNHDA, CDR2 SQIVND, per germline (reference sequence). The CDR3 has 13 amino acids. Trimming cost V 10 bases and J 8 bases; bases outside gene matches: 9. Written as DNA, the CDR3 is TGTGCCACCCAGGGGGCTCGGTCGGAAAAACTGTTTTTT. It translates to CATQGARSEKLFF.

This clone showed up just once. The chain is built from TRBV30 and TRBJ1-3; D not certain. The CDR3 totals 13 residues. V was trimmed by 5 bases and J by 0 bases, leaving 8 bases between them. CDR1 is GTSNPN and CDR2 is SVGIG in the germline V gene (reference sequence). The CDR3 reads CAWEMGSGNTIYF. The DNA for the CDR3 is TGTGCCTGGGAAATGGGCTCTGGAAACACCATATATTTT. Drawing the rest from reference TRBV30 and TRBJ1-3, the complete variable domain is SQTIHQWPATLVQPVGSPLSLECTVEGTSNPNLYWYRQAAGRGLQLLFYSVGIGQISSEVPQNLSASRPQDRQFILSSKKLLLSDSGFYLCAWEMGSGNTIYFGEGSWLTVV.

There are a few counts of this clone. The rearrangement joins TRBV7-2 to TRBJ2-7, with 13 bases matching TRBD2. Germline lookup yields CDR1 SGHTA and CDR2 FQGNSA. There are 16 residues in the CDR3. V lost 8 bases and J lost 3; bases outside the gene matches: 10. CDR3 region: CASRLPGTSGNYEQYF. The DNA for the CDR3 is TGTGCCAGCCGCCTCCCCGGGACTAGCGGGAACTACGAGCAGTACTTC.

The chain combines TRBV20-1 with TRBJ2-7; 8 bases line up with TRBD1. The CDR3 totals 14 residues. V trimming: 3 bases; J trimming: 4 bases; junction bases outside the gene matches: 8. Germline CDR1 is DFQATT and CDR2 is SNEGSKA (reference sequence). CDR3 loop: CSASSGTGRYEQYF. The DNA of the CDR3 is TGCAGTGCTAGTTCCGGGACAGGTCGGTACGAGCAGTACTTC.

The J gene is TRBJ2-5, the V gene TRBV4-1; D is uncertain. The CDR3 extends over 15 amino acids. Germline V gene sequence: CDR1 MGHRA, CDR2 YSYEKL. V was cut by 0 bases and J by 5 bases, with 13 bases left in between. The CDR3: CASSQDPWMGETQYF. The CDR3 DNA is TGCGCCAGCAGCCAAGATCCTTGGATGGGGGAGACCCAGTACTTC.

This clone came up once. This chain joins TRBV24-1 and TRBJ1-2; no firm D call. Trimming removed 4 bases from V and 8 bases from J, with 13 bases in between. The germline V gene encodes CDR1 KGHDR and CDR2 SFDVKD. The CDR3 has 13 amino acids. CDR3 nucleotide sequence: TGTGCCACCAGTGAATCCGGACTATACGGCTACACCTTC. Translating gives CATSESGLYGYTF.

This chain uses TRBV7-2 with TRBJ2-1; D possibly corresponds to TRBD2 (6 bases). Germline CDR1 reads SGHTA; CDR2 reads FQGNSA. V dropped 5 bases and J dropped 5 bases, with 13 bases sitting between them. The CDR3 consists of 14 residues. CDR3 sequence (DNA): TGTGCCAGCAGCCCGCGGGGTAACCACAATGAGCAGTTCTTC. Residues: CASSPRGNHNEQFF.

V and J are TRBV5-1 and TRBJ1-2; a weak D match, TRBD1 (6 bases). The CDR3 contains 13 residues. Germline V lookup: CDR1 SGHRS, CDR2 YFSETQ. Deletions cut 2 bases from V and 6 bases from J, with 11 bases between. The CDR3 protein is CASSFGRGDGYTF. The CDR3 nucleotides read TGCGCCAGCAGCTTTGGCAGGGGCGATGGCTACACCTTC.